This T cell receptor (beta chain) was obtained from a study of lymphopenia after photon versus proton radiotherapy. Study-level results: Oligoclonal CD8+ Temra expansion after nadir drove photon patients' diversity drop.

In regard to this clone: Antigen: not known.

There are 14 residues in the CDR3. Trimming shortened V by 5 bases and J by 4 bases, and 14 bases separated the two germline ends. The germline V gene encodes CDR1 SGHVS and CDR2 FQNEAQ. TCRdb's copy holds only in-frame clones and misses some; the assay was immunoSEQ multiplex PCR. This table has approximately 35,000 clones, 85% to 90% appearing once. Source: peripheral blood, taken from a patient treated with photon-based radiotherapy. This TCR was recovered from a woman in her 50s with pancreatic cancer. The J gene is TRBJ1-1, the V gene TRBV7-8; tentatively, D is TRBD1 (5 bases). CDR3 in DNA: TGTGCCAGCAGCGTAGGGGTTAGGGGCACTGAAGCTTTCTTT. It translates to CASSVGVRGTEAFF. Complete variable domain (other parts from reference TRBV7-8 and TRBJ1-1): GAGVSQSPRYKVAKRGQDVALRCDPISGHVSLFWYQQALGQGPEFLTYFQNEAQLDKSGLPSDRFFAERPEGSVSTLKIQRTQQEDSAVYLCASSVGVRGTEAFFGQGTRLTVV.